Listed below are T cell receptor beta chains from one sample, sequenced in a study of blood T cell repertoires in COVID-19. Sequencing was performed with immunoSEQ multiplex PCR; in TCRdb, only in-frame clones are kept and a portion is missing. The table lists some 150,000 clones, around 85% of them singletons. The sample consisted of PBMCs or T cells enriched from blood (not recorded which). These TCRs come from a woman in her thirties or forties who had recovered from COVID-19. Each CDR3 is given with its conserved first and last residue. The D gene is left open where the match is weak. A row's size may be missing; if present it is once, few, many or a size class.

clone size	V gene	J gene	D gene	CDR3 protein	CDR3 DNA
NA	TRBV10-3	TRBJ1-2	NA	CAISVTAANYGYTF	TGTGCCATCAGTGTGACAGCAGCTAACTATGGCTACACCTTC
once	TRBV9	TRBJ1-1	TRBD1	CASTGTGAAEAFF	TGTGCCAGCACCGGGACAGGGGCTGCTGAAGCTTTCTTT
NA	TRBV7-7	TRBJ2-2	TRBD1	CASSVDRGGTGELFF	TGTGCCAGCAGCGTGGACAGGGGTGGGACCGGGGAGCTGTTTTTT
once	TRBV11-2	TRBJ2-3	NA	CASSLVMGGALSTDTQYF	TGTGCCAGCAGCTTAGTGATGGGGGGGGCCCTTTCCACAGATACGCAGTATTTT
NA	TRBV5-1	TRBJ2-5	TRBD2	CASSTGLRETQYF	TGCGCCAGCAGCACGGGACTAAGAGAGACCCAGTACTTC
NA	TRBV9	TRBJ2-1	TRBD2	CASSAPSGRSYNEQFF	TGTGCCAGCAGCGCACCTAGCGGGAGGTCCTACAATGAGCAGTTCTTC
NA	TRBV29-1	TRBJ1-2	NA	CSVVGRMRDGYTF	TGCAGCGTTGTTGGCAGGATGAGGGATGGCTACACCTTC
NA	TRBV4-2	TRBJ2-2	NA	CASSQGDSEGGELFF	TGTGCCAGCAGCCAAGGGGACTCGGAGGGCGGGGAGCTGTTTTTT
NA	TRBV10-3	TRBJ1-1	TRBD1	CATSGGLNTEAFF	TGTGCCACTTCAGGGGGGCTGAACACTGAAGCTTTCTTT
NA	TRBV19	TRBJ1-2	TRBD1	CASSLGQDLGGYTF	TGTGCCAGTAGTCTCGGACAGGACTTAGGTGGCTACACCTTC
once	TRBV5-5	TRBJ2-3	NA	CASSVSDTQYF	TGTGCCAGCAGCGTCTCAGATACGCAGTATTTT
NA	TRBV6-5	TRBJ1-1	NA	CASRPRGNTEAFF	TGTGCCAGCAGACCCAGGGGGAACACTGAAGCTTTCTTT
few	TRBV7-6	TRBJ2-2	NA	CASSGRTIISGELFF	TGTGCCAGCAGCGGACGGACTATCATTTCGGGGGAGCTGTTTTTT
NA	TRBV27	TRBJ2-7	NA	CASTPELPPYEQYF	TGTGCCAGCACCCCGGAGCTTCCCCCCTACGAGCAGTACTTC
once	TRBV4-1	TRBJ2-7	TRBD1	CASSQFPGTGLIYEQYF	TGCGCCAGCAGCCAATTTCCCGGGACAGGGCTAATTTACGAGCAGTACTTC
NA	TRBV5-5	TRBJ2-2	NA	CASSRWGVSNTGELFF	TGTGCCAGCTCAAGATGGGGGGTTTCCAACACCGGGGAGCTGTTTTTT
NA	TRBV12-5	TRBJ1-6	TRBD1	CASGPNRGNNSPLHF	TGTGCTAGTGGTCCAAACAGGGGGAATAATTCACCCCTCCACTTT
NA	TRBV4-1	TRBJ2-3	NA	CASSQDEEVADTQYF	TGCGCCAGCAGCCAAGACGAGGAAGTCGCAGATACGCAGTATTTT
NA	TRBV4-1	TRBJ1-2	NA	CASSQPRQANYGYTF	TGCGCCAGCAGCCAACCCAGACAGGCTAACTATGGCTACACCTTC
NA	TRBV7-3	TRBJ2-2	TRBD2	CASSPGLAGGGPGELFF	TGTGCCAGCAGCCCCGGACTAGCGGGAGGGGGCCCCGGGGAGCTGTTTTTT
NA	TRBV4-1	TRBJ1-2	TRBD1	CASSQGDVGQGYYGYTF	TGCGCCAGCAGCCAAGGGGACGTGGGACAGGGATACTATGGCTACACCTTC
NA	TRBV6-6	TRBJ1-5	TRBD1	CASRGPGQGGNQPQHF	TGTGCCAGCAGAGGGCCGGGACAGGGAGGCAATCAGCCCCAGCATTTT
NA	TRBV6-5	TRBJ2-1	TRBD1	CASTDREKNEQFF	TGTGCCAGCACCGACAGGGAAAAGAATGAGCAGTTCTTC
NA	TRBV5-1	TRBJ2-1	NA	CASSFEAGYNEQFF	TGCGCCAGCAGCTTCGAGGCGGGTTACAATGAGCAGTTCTTC
NA	TRBV6-5	TRBJ2-7	NA	CASSSLSYEQYF	TGTGCCAGCAGTTCTCTCTCCTACGAGCAGTACTTC
NA	TRBV2	TRBJ2-7	TRBD2	CASSPTKGRVSYEQYF	TGTGCCAGCAGTCCAACAAAGGGGAGGGTTAGCTACGAGCAGTACTTC
once	TRBV14	TRBJ2-2	NA	CASSQDSYRELFF	TGTGCCAGCAGCCAAGATAGCTACAGGGAGCTGTTTTTT
once	TRBV7-9	TRBJ2-1	NA	CASSLIGLEQFF	TGTGCCAGCAGCTTAATAGGACTCGAGCAGTTCTTC
NA	TRBV7-6	TRBJ2-7	NA	CASSFGSGGEQYF	TGTGCCAGCAGCTTCGGGTCCGGAGGCGAGCAGTACTTC